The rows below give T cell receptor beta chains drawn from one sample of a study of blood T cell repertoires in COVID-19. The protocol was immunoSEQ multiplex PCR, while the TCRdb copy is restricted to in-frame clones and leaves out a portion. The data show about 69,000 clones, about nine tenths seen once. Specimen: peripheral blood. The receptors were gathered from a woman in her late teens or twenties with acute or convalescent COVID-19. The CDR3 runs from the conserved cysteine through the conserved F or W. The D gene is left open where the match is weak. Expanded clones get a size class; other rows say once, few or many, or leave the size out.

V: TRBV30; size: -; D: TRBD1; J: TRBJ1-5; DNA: TGTGCCTGGAGTGCACTAGGACAGGAAAATCAGCCCCAGCATTTT; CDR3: CAWSALGQENQPQHF
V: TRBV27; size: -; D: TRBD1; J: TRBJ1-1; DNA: TGTGCCAGCAGGACAGGGGGCACTGAAGCTTTCTTT; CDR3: CASRTGGTEAFF
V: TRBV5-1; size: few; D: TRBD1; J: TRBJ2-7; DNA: TGCGCCAGCAGCTCTGGGACAGGGGGCTACGAGCAGTACTTC; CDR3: CASSSGTGGYEQYF
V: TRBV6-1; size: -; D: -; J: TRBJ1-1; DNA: TGTGCCAGCAGTGAGTTCGGCAGGAAAATGAACACTGAAGCTTTCTTT; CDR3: CASSEFGRKMNTEAFF
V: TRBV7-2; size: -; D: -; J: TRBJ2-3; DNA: TGTGCCAGCAGTTACAGAGCCATCTACACAGATACGCAGTATTTT; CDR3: CASSYRAIYTDTQYF
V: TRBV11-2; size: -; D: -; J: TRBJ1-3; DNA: TGTGCCAGCAGCCTAGATAGAAACTCTGGAAACACCATATATTTT; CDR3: CASSLDRNSGNTIYF
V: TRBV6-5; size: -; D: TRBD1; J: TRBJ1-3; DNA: TGTGCCAGCAGAAAAACACAGGGGGCTGGAAACACCATATATTTT; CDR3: CASRKTQGAGNTIYF
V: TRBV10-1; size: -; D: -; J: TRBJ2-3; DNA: TGCGCCAGCAGTTCAAGGCGAACGGGGAACACAGATACGCAGTATTTT; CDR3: CASSSRRTGNTDTQYF
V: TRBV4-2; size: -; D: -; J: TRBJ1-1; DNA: TGTGCCAGCAGGGCAGGTAGTAACACTGAAGCTTTCTTT; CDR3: CASRAGSNTEAFF
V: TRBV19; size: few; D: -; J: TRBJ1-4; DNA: TGTGCCAGTAGTCTGGGGGGAACTAATGAAAAACTGTTTTTT; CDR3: CASSLGGTNEKLFF
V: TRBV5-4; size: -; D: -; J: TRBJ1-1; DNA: TGTGCCAGCAGCTTGAGGGGGATCCTCTCTGAAGCTTTCTTT; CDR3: CASSLRGILSEAFF
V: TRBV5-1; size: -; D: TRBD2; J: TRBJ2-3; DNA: TGCGCCAGCAGCTTGGGACTAGCGGGGGGTAGCACAGATACGCAGTATTTT; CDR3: CASSLGLAGGSTDTQYF
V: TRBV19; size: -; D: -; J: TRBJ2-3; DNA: TGTGCCAGTAGTGGAGGAACGGGGTTTCCTAGCACAGATACGCAGTATTTT; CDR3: CASSGGTGFPSTDTQYF
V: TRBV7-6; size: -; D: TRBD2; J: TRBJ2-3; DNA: TGTGCCAGCAGGGTCAATATAGCGGGACTCACAGATACGCAGTATTTT; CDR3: CASRVNIAGLTDTQYF
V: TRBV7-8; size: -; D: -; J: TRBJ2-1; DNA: TGTGCCAGCGAAGCGAACAATGAGCAGTTCTTC; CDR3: CASEANNEQFF
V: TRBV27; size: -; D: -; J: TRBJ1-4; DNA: TGTGCCAGCAGTTTCAGGACTAATGAAAAACTGTTTTTT; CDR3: CASSFRTNEKLFF
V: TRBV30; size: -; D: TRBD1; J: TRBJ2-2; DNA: TGTGCCTGGGGTGACGGGACAGGGAACACCGGGGAGCTGTTTTTT; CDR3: CAWGDGTGNTGELFF
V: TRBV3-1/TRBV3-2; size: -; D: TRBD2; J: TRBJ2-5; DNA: TGTGCCAGACACACAGAGCGGGAGGTGGGGCGGGAGACCCAGTACTTC; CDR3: CARHTEREVGRETQYF
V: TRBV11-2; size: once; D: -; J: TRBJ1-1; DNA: TGTGCCAGCAGCTTTGGGCGGAACACTGAAGCTTTCTTT; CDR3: CASSFGRNTEAFF
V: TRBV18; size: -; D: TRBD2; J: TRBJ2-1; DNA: TGTGCCAGCTCACCAAGGGGGGCCCTAGCGGGAGATAATGAGCAGTTCTTC; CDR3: CASSPRGALAGDNEQFF
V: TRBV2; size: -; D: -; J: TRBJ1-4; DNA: TGTGCCAGCACACCAGTCGGGGGTTCGGGTGAAAAACTGTTTTTT; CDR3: CASTPVGGSGEKLFF